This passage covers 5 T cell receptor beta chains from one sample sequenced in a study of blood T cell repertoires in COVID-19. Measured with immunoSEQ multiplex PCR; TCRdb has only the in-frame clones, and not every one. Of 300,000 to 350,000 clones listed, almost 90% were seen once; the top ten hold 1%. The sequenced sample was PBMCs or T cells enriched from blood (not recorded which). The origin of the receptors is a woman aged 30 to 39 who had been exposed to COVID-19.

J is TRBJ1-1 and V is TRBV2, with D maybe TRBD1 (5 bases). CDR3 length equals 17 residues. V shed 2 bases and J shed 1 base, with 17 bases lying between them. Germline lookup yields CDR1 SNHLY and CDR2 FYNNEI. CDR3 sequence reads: CASSEWGLPPGNTEAFF. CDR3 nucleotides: TGTGCCAGCAGTGAATGGGGCCTTCCCCCAGGGAACACTGAAGCTTTCTTT.

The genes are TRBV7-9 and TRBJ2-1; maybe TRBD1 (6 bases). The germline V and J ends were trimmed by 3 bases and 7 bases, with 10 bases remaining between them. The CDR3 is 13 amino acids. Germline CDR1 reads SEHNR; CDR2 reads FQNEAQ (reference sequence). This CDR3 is CASSFEGGNEQFF. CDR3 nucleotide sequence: TGTGCCAGCAGCTTTGAAGGGGGTAATGAGCAGTTCTTC. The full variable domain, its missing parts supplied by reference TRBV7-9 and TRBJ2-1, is DTGVSQNPRHKITKRGQNVTFRCDPISEHNRLYWYRQTLGQGPEFLTYFQNEAQLEKSRLLSDRFSAERPKGSFSTLEIQRTEQGDSAMYLCASSFEGGNEQFFGPGTRLTVL.

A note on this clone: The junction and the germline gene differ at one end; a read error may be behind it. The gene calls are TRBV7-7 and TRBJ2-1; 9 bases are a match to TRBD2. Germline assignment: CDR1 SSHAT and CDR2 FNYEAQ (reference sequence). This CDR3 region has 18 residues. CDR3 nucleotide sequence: TGTGCTAGCAGGAGACAGCGGGAGGTCTCGAGCTCCTACAATGAGCAGTTCTTC. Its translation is CASRRQREVSSSYNEQFF.

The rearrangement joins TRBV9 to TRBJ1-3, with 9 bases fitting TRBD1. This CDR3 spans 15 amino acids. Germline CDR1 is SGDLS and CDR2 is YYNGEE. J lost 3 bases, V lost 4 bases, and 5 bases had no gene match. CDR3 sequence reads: CASSLTGGGGNTIYF. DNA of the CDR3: TGTGCCAGCAGCCTAACAGGGGGCGGTGGAAACACCATATATTTT.

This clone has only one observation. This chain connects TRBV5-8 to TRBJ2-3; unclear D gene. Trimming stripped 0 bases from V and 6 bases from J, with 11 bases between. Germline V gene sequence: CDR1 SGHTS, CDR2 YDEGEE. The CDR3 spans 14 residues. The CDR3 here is CASSLEASPDTQYF. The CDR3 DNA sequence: TGTGCCAGCAGCTTGGAGGCTAGTCCCGATACGCAGTATTTT. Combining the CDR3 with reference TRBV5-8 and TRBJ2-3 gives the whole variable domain EAGVTQSPTHLIKTRGQQATLRCSPISGHTSVYWYQQALGLGLQFLLWYDEGEERNRGNFPPRFSGRQFPNYSSELNVNALELEDSALYLCASSLEASPDTQYFGPGTRLTVL.